This TCR beta chain was identified during a study of T-cell reconstitution after alpha-beta-depleted transplantation in children (dated by TCRdb to the mid-2010s). With respect to the entire study: Using TCR repertoire profiling, the study followed T-cell immune reconstitution in a quantitative way in children after TCRalphabeta/CD19-depleted allogeneic hematopoietic cell transplantation. The research as a whole found: Hyperexpanded clone frequencies declined over subsequent months; after one year, T-cell counts and TCRbeta diversity were mostly attributed to newly produced T cells. The apparently early alphabetaT-cell count recovery about two months after transplant was reportedly dependent on only several hundred rapidly expanded clones derived from non-depleted graft cells. In some patients, high TCRbeta diversity at day 60 was attributed to recipient T cells and intrathymic progenitors that had survived conditioning.

V is pared back by 5 bases and J by 8 bases, with 18 bases lying between the germline termini. Its CDR3 holds 15 amino acids, cysteine through phenylalanine. Of all the DNA, just the CDR3 is kept, 45 bases in frame from base 1. Looking up the germline V gene yields CDR1 SGHAT and CDR2 FQNNGV. The treatment or condition tag for this specimen amounts to: allogeneic hematopoietic cell transplantation with graft depleted of TCRalphabeta T cells and CD19 B cells. TCRalphabeta/CD19-depleted allogeneic hematopoietic cell grafts were given to the transplant recipients, all of whom were children. Library construction relied on PCR. Instrument used: Illumina HiSeq 2500. Molecular barcoding was employed in the preparation of TCR libraries, with unique molecular identifiers being used to normalize TCRbeta repertoire quantification. TCRdb reran the public reads through fastp at Q25 and MiXCR, keeping productive beta chains. Entries are consolidated by CDR3 protein sequence, retaining the most common genes and DNA. The sample data list about a million distinct CDR3 sequences, and about 29% of these were observed just once. Roughly 30% of the sample goes to the ten largest clones.

With respect to this clonotype: Its antigen is currently not known. No base quality information exists; no much larger clone differs at one position.

Sequencing used PBMCs, mostly from graft donor cells, obtained 360 days after TCRalphabeta/CD19-depleted stem cell transplant. The source of this sequence is a boy under two years old who had a stem cell transplant for SCID, so the T cells may come from the graft donor. The chain is encoded by TRBV11-2 joined to TRBJ1-4; the D gene identity is not certain. The DNA is as follows: TGTGCCAGCAGCCCTATTGAACGGTGGGAAGAAAAACTGTTTTTT. This yields the protein CASSPIERWEEKLFF. Supplemented by the reference TRBV11-2 and TRBJ1-4 proteins around the CDR3, the complete variable domain is EAGVAQSPRYKIIEKRQSVAFWCNPISGHATLYWYQQILGQGPKLLIQFQNNGVVDDSQLPKDRFSAERLKGVDSTLKIQPAKLEDSAVYLCASSPIERWEEKLFFGSGTQLSVL.